The clone carrying this T cell receptor beta chain was seen a few times. Its antigen remains unknown. These data belong to a study of response to subunit inactivated influenza vaccine. From germline, CDR1 is MNHEY and CDR2 SVGEGT. Trimming shortened V by 0 bases and J by 6 bases, and 14 bases separated the two germline ends. The CDR3 runs 15 residues. TCRdb ran MiXCR on the RT-PCR reads and lists one entry per CDR3 protein. The data contain more than 450,000 distinct CDR3 sequences, over 9% of them seen just once; the ten biggest clones take up about 10%. Study outcomes and limitations: The authors suggested that few new T cells are recruited per seasonal influenza vaccination.

This same sample was also taken into another study, of T cells expressing NK-cell markers. That work states: 5'RACE template switching built TCR beta cDNA with unique molecular identifiers. One of the eight sequenced donors was seronegative, whereas the other seven were HCMV-seropositive. Several experiments confined sorting to alpha-beta TCR T cells with an anti-gamma-delta TCR antibody. Expanded NKG2C+ T cell clones were not confirmed as HCMV-specific.

This receptor was identified in a man between 45 and 60 years old who received an inactivated influenza vaccine. The starting material was PBMCs from blood, obtained on the day of vaccination. The chain recombines TRBV6-2 or TRBV6-3 with TRBJ1-2; D remains unclear. CDR3 loop: CASSYSTYMRDGYTF. The CDR3 DNA is TGTGCCAGCAGTTACTCGACGTACATGCGGGATGGCTACACCTTC.